The 10 T cell receptor beta chains below come from one sample, sequenced in a study of breast tumors, draining lymph nodes, adjacent tissues. MiXCR, run by TCRdb on the multiplex PCR reads, gives a single entry per CDR3 protein. This table has under 250,000 distinct CDR3 sequences, 32% appearing once. Axillary draining lymph nodes of breast cancer patients supplied the node samples. Material: axillary lymph node tissue. Every receptor here comes from a female donor with breast cancer. Some clones in this sample may be carry-over from other donors' samples.

This clonotype was observed a few times. This clone may be a read error of a much larger clone one base away. This chain links TRBV6-2 or TRBV6-3 with TRBJ2-7, with 8 bases lining up with TRBD2. Trimming removed 5 bases from V and 2 bases from J; junction bases left unmatched: 5. Germline V CDR1 and CDR2: MNHEY, SVGEGT. This CDR3 contains 14 residues. The CDR3 protein is CASSHAGGTYEQYF. In nucleotides, the CDR3 is TGTGCCAGCAGTCATGCGGGAGGCACCTACGAGCAGTACTTC.

In its sample, this clonotype was seen many times. The rearrangement joins TRBV4-2 to TRBJ2-5; D is unresolved. V shed 0 bases and J shed 5 bases, with 13 bases lying between them. The CDR3 loop spans 15 amino acids. In germline, CDR1 is LGHNA, CDR2 YNFKEQ. DNA for the CDR3: TGTGCCAGCAGCCAAGATAAAGGAGACATGGAGACCCAGTACTTC. This codes for CASSQDKGDMETQYF.

The table lists this clonotype with a count of one. At one boundary the junction diverges from the germline segment, which might be a read error. The chain combines TRBV20-1 with TRBJ2-1, with 9 bases matching TRBD2. Germline CDR1 reads DFQATT; CDR2 reads SNEGSKA (reference sequence). The CDR3 spans 16 residues. CDR3 sequence reads: CSAPLAGGSSYSEQLF. The CDR3 coding sequence is TGCAGTGCTCCTCTCGCGGGAGGGAGCTCCTACAGTGAGCAGCTCTTC.

This clonotype was observed at least ten times. V gene TRBV12-3 or TRBV12-4 combines with J gene TRBJ2-1; D call uncertain. The CDR3 loop spans 11 amino acids. The V gene lost 4 bases and the J gene lost 7 bases, with 5 bases spanning the gap. The CDR3 spells CASSSRNEQFF. The CDR3 bases are TGTGCCAGCAGTTCTAGGAATGAGCAGTTCTTC.

This clonotype was counted a single time. The V gene is TRBV19, the J gene TRBJ2-1; the match to TRBD2 covers 8 bases. CDR3 size: 16 residues. Trimming removed 3 bases from V and 0 bases from J; junction bases left unmatched: 4. Germline loops: CDR1 LNHDA, CDR2 SQIVND (reference sequence). The CDR3 region has the DNA TGTGCCAGTAGTATTGGGAGCGGGAGCTCCTACAATGAGCAGTTCTTC. As protein: CASSIGSGSSYNEQFF. Complete variable domain (other parts from reference TRBV19 and TRBJ2-1): DGGITQSPKYLFRKEGQNVTLSCEQNLNHDAMYWYRQDPGQGLRLIYYSQIVNDFQKGDIAEGYSVSREKKESFPLTVTSAQKNPTAFYLCASSIGSGSSYNEQFFGPGTRLTVL.

The V gene is TRBV29-1, the J gene TRBJ1-1; D call uncertain. Germline values: CDR1 SQVTM, CDR2 ANQGSEA. CDR3 length equals 13 residues. The V gene lost 4 bases and the J gene lost 4 bases, with 13 bases spanning the gap. The CDR3 loop reads CSVVQRLSTEAFF. As DNA, the CDR3 is TGCAGCGTTGTGCAAAGACTGAGCACTGAAGCTTTCTTT.

About this clonotype: This sequence may be a read error, since a much larger clone differs from it by one base. The V and J genes are TRBV12-3 or TRBV12-4 and TRBJ2-3, with 8 bases identical to TRBD2. The junction had 8 bases not matched to a gene; V was cut back by 7 bases and J by 2 bases. CDR3 length: 15 residues. CDR3 nucleotide sequence: TGTGCCAGCACCCACAGCGGGAGCCCCACAGATACGCAGTATTTT. It codes for CASTHSGSPTDTQYF.

This clonotype has a single count. One junction end does not reproduce the germline sequence, and a read error may be involved. The chain joins TRBV7-2 to TRBJ2-1; possibly TRBD1 or TRBD2 for D (5 bases each). The CDR3 spans 17 residues. In germline, CDR1 is SGHTA, CDR2 FQGNSA. CDR3 DNA: TGCGCCAGCAGCTTACTGGGACGGCTAGTAAGCTCCAATGAGCAGTTCTTC. This translates into CASSLLGRLVSSNEQFF.

Remarks on this clonotype: Given a much more abundant clone one base away, this may be a read error. The chain combines TRBV27 with TRBJ1-3; the D is unclear. V lost 11 bases, J lost 0 bases, and 14 bases lay in between. CDR1 and CDR2 from the germline V gene are MNHEY and SMNVEV (reference sequence). The CDR3 contains 14 residues. CDR3 bases: TGTGCCTGCCGGGAGTTGGGCTCTGGAAACACCATATATTTT. Protein product: CACRELGSGNTIYF.

This clonotype showed up many times. The chain links TRBV30 to TRBJ2-7, with D perhaps matching TRBD2 (6 bases). This CDR3 has 13 residues. Germline V gene lookup returns CDR1 GTSNPN and CDR2 SVGIG (reference sequence). The V end was cut by 0 bases, the J end by 2 bases, with 8 bases between. Here the CDR3 DNA reads TGTGCCTGGAGTGTGGGAGGTGCCTACGAGCAGTACTTC. It is translated as CAWSVGGAYEQYF. The full variable domain, in which reference TRBV30 and TRBJ2-7 provide the parts outside the CDR3, is SQTIHQWPATLVQPVGSPLSLECTVEGTSNPNLYWYRQAAGRGLQLLFYSVGIGQISSEVPQNLSASRPQDRQFILSSKKLLLSDSGFYLCAWSVGGAYEQYFGPGTRLTVT.